Shown below are 16 T cell receptor beta chains from a single sample sequenced in a study of CD4+ T cells in melanoma. The assay was immunoSEQ multiplex PCR, and TCRdb's table has in-frame clones only and misses some. The data show over 45,000 clones, over 60% seen once. Sequencing used tumor tissue. The receptors shown here come from a human donor with melanoma.

This sequence joins TRBV19 and TRBJ1-2; D is possibly TRBD1 (5 bases). The CDR3 consists of 14 residues. Germline CDR1 is LNHDA and CDR2 is SQIVND (reference sequence). Trimming took off 4 bases at V and 4 bases at J, with 13 bases between the two ends. For the CDR3, the DNA is TGTGCCAGTAGTAGAGGGGAAGGGAGCTATGGCTACACCTTC. This encodes CASSRGEGSYGYTF.

The gene calls are TRBV7-9 and TRBJ2-1; D is possibly TRBD1 (7 bases). Germline V gene sequence: CDR1 SEHNR, CDR2 FQNEAQ (reference sequence). The CDR3 covers 14 residues. The V end lost 1 base, the J end lost 7 bases, and 11 bases lay between the germline ends. The CDR3 spells CASSLGAGGNEQFF. The CDR3 DNA reads TGTGCCAGCAGCTTAGGTGCAGGGGGGAATGAGCAGTTCTTC.

The CDR3 nucleotides are TGCGCCAGCAGCCAAGTTTCGGTCGGGACCGGGGAGCTGTTTTTT. Its translation: CASSQVSVGTGELFF. The V call is TRBV4-3, the J call TRBJ2-2; D is ambiguous. The CDR3 extends over 15 amino acids. Trimming cost V 1 base and J 5 bases, with 11 bases left between them. CDR1 is LGHNA, CDR2 YSLEER, per germline.

This clone was detected ten times or more. This chain joins TRBV11-1 and TRBJ2-7, with D possibly being TRBD1 (5 bases). The germline V gene has CDR1 SGHAT and CDR2 FQDESV (reference sequence). The CDR3 runs 11 residues. Trimming cost V 5 bases and J 8 bases, with 10 bases left between them. The CDR3 coding sequence is TGTGCCAGCAGCCCGGACAACAAGCAGTACTTC. This codes for CASSPDNKQYF.

The V gene is TRBV18, the J gene TRBJ1-1; the D is unclear. V lost 4 bases and J lost 12, with 18 bases in between. Germline CDR1 KGHSH, CDR2 LQKENI. The CDR3 extends over 13 amino acids. CDR3 nucleotide sequence: TGTGCCAGCTCACGGACTCACAAGGCGAGGACTTTCTTT. Translation: CASSRTHKARTFF.

This clone was detected a few times. This chain joins TRBV6-1 and TRBJ1-2; TRBD1 is a possible D gene (5 bases). The CDR3 has 13 amino acids. Germline V gene data show CDR1 as MNHNS and CDR2 as SASEGT. V was trimmed by 4 bases and J by 5 bases, leaving 11 bases between them. Here the CDR3 DNA reads TGTGCCAGCAGTGTCGGTCAGGGTTATGGCTACACCTTC. Amino acids: CASSVGQGYGYTF.

The chain carries TRBV2 and TRBJ2-7; D remains unclear. The CDR3 length is 13 residues. Germline lookup yields CDR1 SNHLY and CDR2 FYNNEI. Between the trimmed V and J ends, which lost 7 bases and 4 bases, there was a span of 14 bases. CDR3 sequence reads: CASTTGSSYEQYF. The CDR3 region has the DNA TGTGCCAGCACCACCGGGTCGTCATACGAGCAGTACTTC.

This clone has only one observation. This rearrangement joins TRBV18 to TRBJ2-7; possible D gene TRBD1, 5 bases. Germline V CDR1 and CDR2: KGHSH, LQKENI. V was cut by 2 bases and J by 3 bases, with 23 bases left in between. The CDR3 runs 18 residues. In DNA form, the CDR3 reads TGTGCCAGCTCACCAGCCAGGGCCTCAACCACTAAGCACTACGAGCAGTACTTC. It codes for CASSPARASTTKHYEQYF.

V and J are TRBV7-3 and TRBJ1-1; D might be TRBD1 (5 bases). V dropped 4 bases and J dropped 2 bases, with 17 bases sitting between them. This CDR3 has 16 residues. Germline CDR1 reads SGHTA; CDR2 reads FQGTGA. The CDR3 reads CASSSLQGLVNTEAFF. The CDR3 nucleotides read TGTGCCAGCAGCTCGCTTCAGGGACTCGTCAACACTGAAGCTTTCTTT.

This sequence joins TRBV9 and TRBJ1-2, with D unresolved. Per the germline V gene, CDR1 is SGDLS and CDR2 is YYNGEE. The CDR3 totals 14 residues. V was trimmed by 0 bases and J by 3 bases, leaving 9 bases between them. The CDR3 here is CASSVEGTDYGYTF. The CDR3 DNA reads TGTGCCAGCAGCGTAGAGGGCACAGACTATGGCTACACCTTC.

This clone was picked up many times. V is TRBV19 and J is TRBJ2-2; TRBD1 might be the D (7 bases). The ends were cut back, 8 bases at V and 4 bases at J, with 14 bases in the middle. Germline values: CDR1 LNHDA, CDR2 SQIVND (reference sequence). The CDR3 spans 14 residues. The CDR3 sequence: CASDRQGGTGELFF. In DNA, the CDR3 is TGTGCCAGTGATAGACAGGGAGGCACCGGGGAGCTGTTTTTT.

The rearrangement uses TRBV4-3 and TRBJ1-5; D is unresolved. Germline assignment: CDR1 LGHNA and CDR2 YSLEER. This CDR3 has 13 residues. Trimming removed 6 bases at V and 2 bases at J, with 8 bases between. The CDR3 DNA reads as TGCGCCAGCAGTTCCCAGCGCAATCAGCCCCAGCATTTT. Its translation is CASSSQRNQPQHF.

J is TRBJ1-4 and V is TRBV7-8; D uncertain. The CDR3 loop spans 15 amino acids. From germline, CDR1 is SGHVS and CDR2 FQNEAQ. The V end was cut by 2 bases, the J end by 0 bases, with 7 bases between. CDR3 DNA sequence: TGTGCCAGCAGCTTAAGGGCGGCAACTAATGAAAAACTGTTTTTT. The encoded protein is CASSLRAATNEKLFF.

V is TRBV11-2 and J is TRBJ1-5; D is ambiguous. CDR1 SGHAT and CDR2 FQNNGV come from the germline V gene. The CDR3 contains 13 residues. Trimming cost V 2 bases and J 7 bases, with 9 bases left between them. CDR3 DNA: TGTGCCAGCAGCTTATCCTCCGAGCAGCCCCAGCATTTT. Protein sequence: CASSLSSEQPQHF.

The genes are TRBV5-5 and TRBJ1-2; D remains ambiguous. Germline V CDR1 and CDR2: SGHKS, YYEKEE (reference sequence). The CDR3 loop spans 14 amino acids. The V gene lost 1 base and the J gene lost 5 bases, with 12 bases spanning the gap. The CDR3 is CASSLRGERYGYTF. CDR3 in DNA: TGTGCCAGCAGCTTGCGCGGGGAGCGGTATGGCTACACCTTC.

The genes are TRBV5-1 and TRBJ2-7, with TRBD1 matching over 10 bases. Germline V gives CDR1 SGHRS, CDR2 YFSETQ. CDR3 length: 14 amino acids. With 6 bases clipped from V and 7 bases from J, the junction kept 10 bases outside the gene matches. The DNA for the CDR3 is TGCGCCAGCACTCGGGGGACAGGGGAATTAGAGCAGTACTTC. Protein product: CASTRGTGELEQYF.